A single sample is the source of the 24 T cell receptor beta chains below, sequenced in a study of blood T cell repertoires in COVID-19. Measured with immunoSEQ multiplex PCR; TCRdb has only the in-frame clones, and not every one. The sample lists hundreds of thousands of clones, about 90% occurring once. Sequencing was done on a sample of PBMCs or T cells enriched from blood (not recorded which). Every receptor here comes from a young woman who had recovered from COVID-19.

The V and J genes are TRBV10-3 and TRBJ1-2; 7 nucleotides match TRBD1. CDR3 size: 14 residues. Germline V gene lookup returns CDR1 ENHRY and CDR2 SYGVKD. J gave up 7 bases and V 0 bases, and 5 bases lay outside the gene matches. The CDR3 reads CAISESTGQAGYTF. Here the CDR3 DNA reads TGTGCCATCAGTGAGTCGACCGGACAGGCTGGCTACACCTTC.

The chain is built from TRBV7-2 and TRBJ2-3, with 9 bases aligning to TRBD2. From germline, CDR1 is SGHTA and CDR2 FQGNSA. The CDR3 extends over 16 amino acids. V shed 1 base, J shed 2 bases, and the junction held 4 bases outside the gene matches. CDR3 sequence: CASSLVAGGYTDTQYF. The CDR3 coding sequence is TGTGCCAGCAGCTTAGTGGCGGGAGGGTACACAGATACGCAGTATTTT.

The chain couples TRBV7-9 to TRBJ1-1, with 8 bases that match TRBD1. CDR3 length equals 16 residues. From germline, CDR1 is SEHNR and CDR2 FQNEAQ (reference sequence). J lost 1 base, V lost 4 bases, and 8 bases had no gene match. CDR3 nucleotides: TGTGCCAGCAGCTCCTTCGGACAGGGAGGGAACACTGAAGCTTTCTTT. Translating it yields CASSSFGQGGNTEAFF.

The V call is TRBV10-3, the J call TRBJ2-7; 9 bases are a match to TRBD1. Per the germline V gene, CDR1 is ENHRY and CDR2 is SYGVKD. V was pared by 6 bases and J by 4 bases, with 10 bases of the junction left unmatched. The CDR3 runs to 15 residues. Here the CDR3 reads CAIRAGTGTGYEQYF. CDR3 in DNA: TGTGCCATCAGGGCCGGGACAGGGACTGGGTACGAGCAGTACTTC.

The chain recombines TRBV2 with TRBJ1-2; unclear D gene. CDR3 length: 15 residues. Deletions cut 6 bases from V and 2 bases from J, with 16 bases between. Per the germline V gene, CDR1 is SNHLY and CDR2 is FYNNEI. The CDR3 sequence is CASSAWVTENYGYTF. DNA for the CDR3: TGTGCCAGCAGCGCCTGGGTGACGGAGAACTATGGCTACACCTTC.

V and J are TRBV29-1 and TRBJ2-2, with TRBD1 matching 10 bases. With V trimmed by 5 bases and J by 6 bases, 6 bases remained unmatched. This CDR3 region has 14 residues. The germline gives CDR1 SQVTM, CDR2 ANQGSEA. For the CDR3, the DNA is TGCAGCGTTTTACTCGGACAGGGGGCCGGGGAGCTGTTTTTT. This gives the protein CSVLLGQGAGELFF.

The rearrangement links TRBV9 to TRBJ1-2; TRBD1 matches 8 bases. J gave up 6 bases and V 1 base, and 2 bases lay outside the gene matches. This CDR3 is 13 amino acids long. The V gene's germline CDR1 is SGDLS and CDR2 YYNGEE. Here the CDR3 DNA reads TGTGCCAGCAGCGTAAACAGGGGGGATGGCTACACCTTC. The encoded protein is CASSVNRGDGYTF.

The chain joins TRBV5-1 to TRBJ2-7; 9 positions match TRBD1. Germline trimming cut 1 base from V and 7 bases from J; bases unmatched to any gene: 6. Germline assignment: CDR1 SGHRS and CDR2 YFSETQ. This CDR3 comprises 14 residues. For the CDR3, the DNA is TGCGCCAGCAGCTTGTCACAGGGGGCTCTTGAGCAGTACTTC. Translated: CASSLSQGALEQYF.

This chain links TRBV6-5 with TRBJ1-4, with D maybe TRBD1 (6 bases). V lost 11 bases and J 3 bases, leaving 13 bases between the germline ends. The CDR3 spans 13 residues. Germline loops: CDR1 MNHEY, CDR2 SVGAGI. CDR3 in DNA: TGTGCCTGTCAAGGGGGAGCTAATGAAAAACTGTTTTTT. Its protein product is CACQGGANEKLFF.

J is TRBJ2-1 and V is TRBV7-2; TRBD2 matches 7 bases. CDR1 SGHTA and CDR2 FQGNSA come from the germline V gene. The CDR3 loop spans 14 amino acids. With 3 bases clipped from V and 1 base from J, the junction kept 0 bases outside the gene matches. In DNA, the CDR3 is TGTGCCAGCAGCTTGGGGGGGTCCTACAATGAGCAGTTCTTC. This encodes CASSLGGSYNEQFF. Using reference TRBV7-2 and TRBJ2-1 for the parts outside the CDR3, the full variable domain is GAGVSQSPSNKVTEKGKDVELRCDPISGHTALYWYRQSLGQGLEFLIYFQGNSAPDKSGLPSDRFSAERTGGSVSTLTIQRTQQEDSAVYLCASSLGGSYNEQFFGPGTRLTVL.

J is TRBJ1-5 and V is TRBV5-1, with a possible D match to TRBD1 (6 bases). The CDR3 sequence is 15 residues long. Looked up from germline, CDR1 is SGHRS and CDR2 is YFSETQ. Trimming pared 2 bases from V and 1 base from J, leaving 10 bases between. CDR3 in amino acids: CASSLSGQSNQPQHF. Written as DNA, the CDR3 is TGCGCCAGCAGCTTATCTGGACAGAGCAATCAGCCCCAGCATTTT. Full variable domain (remainder filled in from reference TRBV5-1 and TRBJ1-5): KAGVTQTPRYLIKTRGQQVTLSCSPISGHRSVSWYQQTPGQGLQFLFEYFSETQRNKGNFPGRFSGRQFSNSRSEMNVSTLELGDSALYLCASSLSGQSNQPQHFGDGTRLSIL.

The rearrangement uses TRBV6-6 and TRBJ2-1, with 9 bases aligning to TRBD2. The length of the CDR3 is 17 residues. V gave up 5 bases and J gave up 10 bases; unmatched junction bases: 18. Germline V gives CDR1 MNHNY, CDR2 SVGAGI (reference sequence). The CDR3 is CASSRGGDSGRVNEQFF. The CDR3 coding sequence is TGTGCCAGCAGTCGCGGTGGGGATAGCGGGAGAGTAAACGAGCAGTTCTTC.

CDR3 sequence: CAWSVPSGVSNTGELFF. The CDR3 region has the DNA TGTGCCTGGAGTGTACCTAGCGGGGTCTCGAACACCGGGGAGCTGTTTTTT. The gene calls are TRBV30 and TRBJ2-2, with 9 nucleotides matching TRBD2. This CDR3 region has 17 residues. The V and J ends lost 0 bases and 0 bases, in that order; junction bases with no gene match: 5. In germline, CDR1 is GTSNPN, CDR2 SVGIG (reference sequence).

Written as DNA, the CDR3 is TGTGCCAGCAGTTTACAGCTAGCGGGATTAGTTACGCAGTATTTT. Its protein is CASSLQLAGLVTQYF. The chain uses TRBV28 and TRBJ2-3, with 9 positions matching TRBD2. The CDR3 contains 15 residues. Unmatched junction bases numbered 8, after V lost 2 bases and J lost 8 bases. Germline values: CDR1 MDHEN, CDR2 SYDVKM.

CDR3: CSVRGRDRDTEAFF. CDR3 DNA: TGCAGCGTGCGCGGTAGGGACAGGGACACTGAAGCTTTCTTT. The rearrangement uses TRBV29-1 and TRBJ1-1; 9 bases map to TRBD1. With V trimmed by 6 bases and J by 3 bases, 8 bases remained unmatched. The CDR3 has 14 residues. CDR1 is SQVTM and CDR2 is ANQGSEA in the germline V gene.

This chain joins TRBV6-5 and TRBJ1-1; D ambiguous. V gave up 8 bases and J gave up 8 bases, with 24 bases separating them. Germline lookup yields CDR1 MNHEY and CDR2 SVGAGI. This CDR3 is 15 amino acids long. The CDR3 loop is CASSLYGVLTPEAFF. The CDR3 region has the DNA TGTGCCAGCTCATTATACGGGGTCCTCACCCCGGAAGCTTTCTTT.

This clone was seen only once. The V and J genes are TRBV10-3 and TRBJ1-2; no firm D call. The CDR3 spans 13 residues. Germline CDR1 is ENHRY and CDR2 is SYGVKD. The germline V and J ends were trimmed by 3 bases and 4 bases, with 9 bases remaining between them. The CDR3 DNA reads as TGTGCCATCAGTGAACGTGGTAGCTATGGCTACACCTTC. It specifies CAISERGSYGYTF.

This clone was recorded only once. This rearrangement joins TRBV5-1 to TRBJ2-5; 8 nucleotides match TRBD1. The germline gives CDR1 SGHRS, CDR2 YFSETQ. The CDR3 is 15 amino acids. Germline trimming cut 4 bases from V and 5 bases from J; bases unmatched to any gene: 10. The CDR3 DNA is TGCGCCAGCAGCGGAACGACAGGGGAAGAGGAGACCCAGTACTTC. Amino acid sequence: CASSGTTGEEETQYF.

This chain uses TRBV19 with TRBJ1-4; D perhaps matches TRBD1 (6 bases). V lost 3 bases and J lost 5, with 19 bases in between. The CDR3 extends over 17 amino acids. Germline CDR1 and CDR2: LNHDA and SQIVND (reference sequence). In DNA form, the CDR3 reads TGTGCCAGTAGTATCGACAAAAACAGGGATTTAAATGAAAAACTGTTTTTT. It codes for CASSIDKNRDLNEKLFF.

The chain links TRBV11-3 to TRBJ2-3, with D maybe TRBD1 (6 bases). This CDR3 is 13 amino acids long. Germline CDR1 SGHNT, CDR2 YENEEA. V lost 5 bases and J lost 5, with 11 bases in between. CDR3 in amino acids: CASSKIRGDTQYF. CDR3 bases: TGTGCCAGCAGCAAGATCAGGGGAGATACGCAGTATTTT.

This chain links TRBV18 with TRBJ1-6; D ambiguous. With 1 base removed from V and 9 bases from J, the gap between germline ends came to 7 bases. The CDR3 extends over 13 amino acids. Germline lookup yields CDR1 KGHSH and CDR2 LQKENI. CDR3: CASSPQRGSPLHF. The CDR3 DNA is TGTGCCAGCTCACCACAACGGGGTTCACCCCTCCACTTT.

The chain combines TRBV5-1 with TRBJ1-1; no definite D call. CDR1 is SGHRS and CDR2 is YFSETQ in the germline V gene. The V gene lost 1 base and the J gene lost 1 base, with 8 bases spanning the gap. The CDR3 is 14 residues long. The CDR3 reads CASSLWSGNTEAFF. In DNA, the CDR3 is TGCGCCAGCAGCTTGTGGTCGGGGAACACTGAAGCTTTCTTT.

This chain joins TRBV3-1 (or the pseudogene TRBV3-2) and TRBJ2-2, with TRBD2 identical over 12 bases. The CDR3 totals 15 residues. V was pared by 6 bases and J by 8 bases, with 7 bases of the junction left unmatched. Looked up from germline, CDR1 is LGHDT and CDR2 is YNNKEL (reference sequence). CDR3 nucleotides: TGTGCCAGCAGTCCGACTAGCGGGAGTGGTGGGGAGCTGTTTTTT. This encodes CASSPTSGSGGELFF.

The V and J genes are TRBV4-3 and TRBJ2-2; D is undetermined. Germline V lookup: CDR1 LGHNA, CDR2 YSLEER. V was clipped by 0 bases and J by 1 base, with 9 bases between them. This CDR3 has 16 amino acids. The DNA for the CDR3 is TGCGCCAGCAGCCAAGAATCGTCGAGGAACACCGGGGAGCTGTTTTTT. Its protein product is CASSQESSRNTGELFF.